This TCR beta chain was observed in a study of blood T cell repertoires in COVID-19. Authors' processing steps: Amplification of reference gene primers was used by the study to estimate nucleated cell counts. TCRdb's table, derived via immunoSEQ multiplex PCR, lists solely in-frame clones and lacks some. V and J calls and clone size are copied from that table; D and trimming were computed from the DNA. Seen here are some 97,000 clones, roughly 85% observed once, and the top ten hold around 10%. The V gene end was trimmed by 0 bases and the J gene end by 1 base; junction bases not matched to a gene: 5. CDR1 is MDHEN, CDR2 SYDVKM, per germline. The CDR3 spans 18 residues.

The gene calls are TRBV28 and TRBJ1-5; 11 nucleotides align to TRBD1. This TCR was recovered from a woman aged 70 to 79 with acute or convalescent COVID-19. Sequenced: peripheral blood. The DNA for the CDR3 is TGTGCCAGCAGTTTATGGGACAGGGGGCTGAAGAGCAATCAGCCCCAGCATTTT. Its translation: CASSLWDRGLKSNQPQHF.